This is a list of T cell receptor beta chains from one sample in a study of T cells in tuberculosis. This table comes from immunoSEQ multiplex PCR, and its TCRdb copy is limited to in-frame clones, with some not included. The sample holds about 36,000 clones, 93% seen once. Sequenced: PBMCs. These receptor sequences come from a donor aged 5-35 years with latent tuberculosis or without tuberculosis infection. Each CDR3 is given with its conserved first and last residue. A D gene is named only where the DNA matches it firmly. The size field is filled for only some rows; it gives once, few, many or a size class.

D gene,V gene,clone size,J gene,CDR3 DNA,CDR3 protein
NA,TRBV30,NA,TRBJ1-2,TGTGCCTGGCTGAAACTTCAGGGACTCTATGGCTACACCTTC,CAWLKLQGLYGYTF
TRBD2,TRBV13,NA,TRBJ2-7,TGTGCCAGCAGCCATACTAGCGGATCAATCGAGCAGTACTTC,CASSHTSGSIEQYF
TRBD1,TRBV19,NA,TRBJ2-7,TGTGCCAGTAAACCGCCGGGACAGGGGGCTTCGGGCGAGCAGTACTTC,CASKPPGQGASGEQYF
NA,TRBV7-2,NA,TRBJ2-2,TGTGCCAGCAGCTACGAAGGAGGTACCGGGGAGCTGTTTTTT,CASSYEGGTGELFF
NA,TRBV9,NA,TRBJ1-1,TGTGCCAGCAGCGTAGGCCGAGACAGGTGGAACACTGAAGCTTTCTTT,CASSVGRDRWNTEAFF
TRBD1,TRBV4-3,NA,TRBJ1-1,TGCGCCAGCAGCCAGCAGACAGGGGGCACTGAAGCTTTCTTT,CASSQQTGGTEAFF
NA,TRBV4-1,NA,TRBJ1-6,TGCGCCAGCAGCCAAGTGGCAGGGTCCTATAATTCACCCCTCCACTTT,CASSQVAGSYNSPLHF
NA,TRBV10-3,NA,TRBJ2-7,TGTGCCATCAGTGCTTTCAGGGGTGACTCCTACGAGCAGTACTTC,CAISAFRGDSYEQYF
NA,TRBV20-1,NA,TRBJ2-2,TGCAGTGCCTCAGGTGCCGGGGAGCTGTTTTTT,CSASGAGELFF
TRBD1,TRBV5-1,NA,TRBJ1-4,TGCGCCAGCAGCCAGGGACAGGGAACAACTAATGAAAAACTGTTTTTT,CASSQGQGTTNEKLFF
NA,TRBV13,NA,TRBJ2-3,TGTGCCAGCAGCCTCACAGGGCGAAGCACAGATACGCAGTATTTT,CASSLTGRSTDTQYF
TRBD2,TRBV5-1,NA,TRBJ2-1,TGCGCCAGCAGCTTGGCTAGCGGGGGGTATTACAATGAGCAGTTCTTC,CASSLASGGYYNEQFF
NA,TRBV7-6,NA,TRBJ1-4,TGTGCCAGCAGCTTAGAGGCAGGGACTAATGAAAAACTGTTTTTT,CASSLEAGTNEKLFF
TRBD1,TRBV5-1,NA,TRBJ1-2,TGCGCCAGCAGCACAGAGGGACAGGGGATCGATGGCTACACCTTC,CASSTEGQGIDGYTF
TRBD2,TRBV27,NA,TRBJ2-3,TGTGCCAGCAGCCATACTTCCCTAGCGGGGACAGATACGCAGTATTTT,CASSHTSLAGTDTQYF
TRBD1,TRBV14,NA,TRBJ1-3,TGTGCCAGCAGGAGACAGGGGGCTGGAAACACCATATATTTT,CASRRQGAGNTIYF
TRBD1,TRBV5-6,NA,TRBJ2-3,TGTGCCAGCAGGCGGACAGGGGTCCATACGCAGTATTTT,CASRRTGVHTQYF
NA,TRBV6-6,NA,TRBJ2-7,TGTGCCAGCAGTTCGGACTTGCTCGAGCAGTACTTC,CASSSDLLEQYF
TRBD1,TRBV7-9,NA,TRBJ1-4,TGTGCCAGCAGCCACCCGGACAGGGGACGTGAAAAACTGTTTTTT,CASSHPDRGREKLFF
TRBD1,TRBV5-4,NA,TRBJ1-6,TGTGCCAGCAGCCTCCCTGCCGGACAGGGAAATTCACCCCTCCACTTT,CASSLPAGQGNSPLHF
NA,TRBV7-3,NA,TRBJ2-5,TGTGCCAGCAGCTCCTTAGGAACAGGGTTCCAAGAGACCCAGTACTTC,CASSSLGTGFQETQYF
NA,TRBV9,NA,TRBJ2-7,TGTGCCAGCAGCGTAGGGGCTAGCACCTACGAGCAGTACTTC,CASSVGASTYEQYF
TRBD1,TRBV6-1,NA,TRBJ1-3,TGTGCCAGCAGCTTCGGACAGGGGGCTGGAAACACCATATATTTT,CASSFGQGAGNTIYF
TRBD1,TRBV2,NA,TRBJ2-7,TGTGCCAGCGGGACAGGCCGCTTTTACGAGCAGTACTTC,CASGTGRFYEQYF
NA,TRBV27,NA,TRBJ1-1,TGTGCCAGCAGTTTATTCGAGGGAATCACTGAAGCTTTCTTT,CASSLFEGITEAFF
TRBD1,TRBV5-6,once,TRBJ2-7,TGTGCCACTCGCAGGGGGTCCGAGCAGTACTTC,CATRRGSEQYF
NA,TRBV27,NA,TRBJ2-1,TGTGCCAGCAGCCAGGGTGGGTATTTTGATGAGCAGTTCTTC,CASSQGGYFDEQFF
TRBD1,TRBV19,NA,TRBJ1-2,TGTGCCAGTAGTAGACAGGGTAATGGCTACACCTTC,CASSRQGNGYTF
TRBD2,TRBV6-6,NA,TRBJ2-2,TGTGCCAGCAGTCTTGTAGCGGGGACCGGGGAGCTGTTTTTT,CASSLVAGTGELFF
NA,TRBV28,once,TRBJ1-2,TGTGCCAGCAGTTCTTCCAGGGCGGGGGGCGGATACTATGGCTACACCTTC,CASSSSRAGGGYYGYTF
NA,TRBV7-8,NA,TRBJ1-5,TGTGCCAGCAACCCTGCCGGGACTCCCCTTTCTCAGCCCCAGCATTTT,CASNPAGTPLSQPQHF
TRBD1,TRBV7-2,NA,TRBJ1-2,TGTGCCAGCAGCCTGGGACAGGCCCGTCCCCATGGCTACACCTTC,CASSLGQARPHGYTF
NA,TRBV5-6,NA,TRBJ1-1,TGTGCCAGCAGCTTCCAGGGCACTGAAGCTTTCTTT,CASSFQGTEAFF
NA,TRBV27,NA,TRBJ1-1,TGTGCCAGCAGTTTATTGGGGGGTGGGACTGAAGCTTTCTTT,CASSLLGGGTEAFF
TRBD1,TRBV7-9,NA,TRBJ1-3,TGTGCCAGCAGCTTAGAAGTCTCCCGACAGGGTTCGTTTGGAAACACCATATATTTT,CASSLEVSRQGSFGNTIYF
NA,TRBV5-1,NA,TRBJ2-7,TGCGCCAGCAGCCAGGGAAAACAGGGAAGACTCTCCTACGAGCAGTACTTC,CASSQGKQGRLSYEQYF
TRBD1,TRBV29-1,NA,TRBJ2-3,TGCAGCGCGTGGAATCGACAGGGGGCAGAATCTTCGAATACGCAGTATTTT,CSAWNRQGAESSNTQYF
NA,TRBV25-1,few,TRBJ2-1,TGTGCCAGCAGTTCAGACTACAATGAGCAGTTCTTC,CASSSDYNEQFF
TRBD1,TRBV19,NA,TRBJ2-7,TGTGCCAGTAGTATAGTGTCGGGCAGGGGGAGCCACGAGCAGTACTTC,CASSIVSGRGSHEQYF
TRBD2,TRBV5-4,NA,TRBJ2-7,TGTGCCAGCAGCCTGACTAGCGGGGGGCCCGAGCAGTACTTC,CASSLTSGGPEQYF
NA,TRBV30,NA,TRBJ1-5,TGTGCCTGGAGTGCCCCCTTGGGGGGGGGAAGTCAGCCCCAGCATTTT,CAWSAPLGGGSQPQHF
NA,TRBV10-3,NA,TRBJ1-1,TGTGCCATCGGTACAGGGTCTGAAACTGAAGCTTTCTTT,CAIGTGSETEAFF
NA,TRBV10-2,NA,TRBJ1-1,TGCGCCTCCTTGAACACTGAAGCTTTCTTT,CASLNTEAFF
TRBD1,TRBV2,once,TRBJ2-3,TGTGCCAGCAGGCCGGACAGGGGAACAGATACGCAGTATTTT,CASRPDRGTDTQYF